The entry below gives a single T cell receptor (beta chain) sequence along with its context. Its specificity is not known. This CDR3 is built from 11 residues. Per the germline V gene, CDR1 is SEHNR and CDR2 is FQNEAQ (reference sequence). Clones were sequenced by immunoSEQ multiplex PCR, and TCRdb holds only the in-frame ones, with some missing. The sample lists approximately 23,000 clones, approximately 86% occurring once. This specimen comes from a study of OX40 agonist ivuxolimab in advanced cancers. Whole-study context: Patients received ivuxolimab, an agonistic anti-OX40 (CD134) antibody. Every patient in dose escalation had hepatocellular carcinoma, melanoma, renal cell or head and neck cancer.

Study-wide results and limits: By week 6 at 0.1 to 3.0 mg/kg, blood CD4+ and CD8+ T cells had expanded clonally.

The input for sequencing was CD4+ or CD8+ T cells sorted from blood, taken in a trial of the OX40 agonist ivuxolimab. This TCR was sampled from an adult with an advanced solid tumor such as melanoma, head and neck, liver or kidney cancer. The J gene is TRBJ2-7, the V gene TRBV7-9; no firm D call. The DNA for the CDR3 is TGTGGAGTAGTAGGAGCCTACGAGCAGTACTTC. Translation: CGVVGAYEQYF.